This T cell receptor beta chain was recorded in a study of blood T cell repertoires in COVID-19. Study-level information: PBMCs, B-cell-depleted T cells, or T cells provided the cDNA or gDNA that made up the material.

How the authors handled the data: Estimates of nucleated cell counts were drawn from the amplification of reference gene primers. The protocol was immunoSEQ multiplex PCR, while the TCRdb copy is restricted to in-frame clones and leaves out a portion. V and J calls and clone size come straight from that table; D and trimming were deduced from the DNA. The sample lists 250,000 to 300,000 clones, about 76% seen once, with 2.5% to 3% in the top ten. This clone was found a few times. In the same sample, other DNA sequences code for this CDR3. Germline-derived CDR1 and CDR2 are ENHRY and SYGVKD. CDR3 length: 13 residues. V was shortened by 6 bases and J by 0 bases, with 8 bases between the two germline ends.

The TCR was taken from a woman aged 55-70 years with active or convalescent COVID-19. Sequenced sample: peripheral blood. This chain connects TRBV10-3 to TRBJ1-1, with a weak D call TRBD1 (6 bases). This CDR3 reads CAIRDSLNTEAFF. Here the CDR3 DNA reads TGTGCCATCAGGGACAGTTTGAACACTGAAGCTTTCTTT.